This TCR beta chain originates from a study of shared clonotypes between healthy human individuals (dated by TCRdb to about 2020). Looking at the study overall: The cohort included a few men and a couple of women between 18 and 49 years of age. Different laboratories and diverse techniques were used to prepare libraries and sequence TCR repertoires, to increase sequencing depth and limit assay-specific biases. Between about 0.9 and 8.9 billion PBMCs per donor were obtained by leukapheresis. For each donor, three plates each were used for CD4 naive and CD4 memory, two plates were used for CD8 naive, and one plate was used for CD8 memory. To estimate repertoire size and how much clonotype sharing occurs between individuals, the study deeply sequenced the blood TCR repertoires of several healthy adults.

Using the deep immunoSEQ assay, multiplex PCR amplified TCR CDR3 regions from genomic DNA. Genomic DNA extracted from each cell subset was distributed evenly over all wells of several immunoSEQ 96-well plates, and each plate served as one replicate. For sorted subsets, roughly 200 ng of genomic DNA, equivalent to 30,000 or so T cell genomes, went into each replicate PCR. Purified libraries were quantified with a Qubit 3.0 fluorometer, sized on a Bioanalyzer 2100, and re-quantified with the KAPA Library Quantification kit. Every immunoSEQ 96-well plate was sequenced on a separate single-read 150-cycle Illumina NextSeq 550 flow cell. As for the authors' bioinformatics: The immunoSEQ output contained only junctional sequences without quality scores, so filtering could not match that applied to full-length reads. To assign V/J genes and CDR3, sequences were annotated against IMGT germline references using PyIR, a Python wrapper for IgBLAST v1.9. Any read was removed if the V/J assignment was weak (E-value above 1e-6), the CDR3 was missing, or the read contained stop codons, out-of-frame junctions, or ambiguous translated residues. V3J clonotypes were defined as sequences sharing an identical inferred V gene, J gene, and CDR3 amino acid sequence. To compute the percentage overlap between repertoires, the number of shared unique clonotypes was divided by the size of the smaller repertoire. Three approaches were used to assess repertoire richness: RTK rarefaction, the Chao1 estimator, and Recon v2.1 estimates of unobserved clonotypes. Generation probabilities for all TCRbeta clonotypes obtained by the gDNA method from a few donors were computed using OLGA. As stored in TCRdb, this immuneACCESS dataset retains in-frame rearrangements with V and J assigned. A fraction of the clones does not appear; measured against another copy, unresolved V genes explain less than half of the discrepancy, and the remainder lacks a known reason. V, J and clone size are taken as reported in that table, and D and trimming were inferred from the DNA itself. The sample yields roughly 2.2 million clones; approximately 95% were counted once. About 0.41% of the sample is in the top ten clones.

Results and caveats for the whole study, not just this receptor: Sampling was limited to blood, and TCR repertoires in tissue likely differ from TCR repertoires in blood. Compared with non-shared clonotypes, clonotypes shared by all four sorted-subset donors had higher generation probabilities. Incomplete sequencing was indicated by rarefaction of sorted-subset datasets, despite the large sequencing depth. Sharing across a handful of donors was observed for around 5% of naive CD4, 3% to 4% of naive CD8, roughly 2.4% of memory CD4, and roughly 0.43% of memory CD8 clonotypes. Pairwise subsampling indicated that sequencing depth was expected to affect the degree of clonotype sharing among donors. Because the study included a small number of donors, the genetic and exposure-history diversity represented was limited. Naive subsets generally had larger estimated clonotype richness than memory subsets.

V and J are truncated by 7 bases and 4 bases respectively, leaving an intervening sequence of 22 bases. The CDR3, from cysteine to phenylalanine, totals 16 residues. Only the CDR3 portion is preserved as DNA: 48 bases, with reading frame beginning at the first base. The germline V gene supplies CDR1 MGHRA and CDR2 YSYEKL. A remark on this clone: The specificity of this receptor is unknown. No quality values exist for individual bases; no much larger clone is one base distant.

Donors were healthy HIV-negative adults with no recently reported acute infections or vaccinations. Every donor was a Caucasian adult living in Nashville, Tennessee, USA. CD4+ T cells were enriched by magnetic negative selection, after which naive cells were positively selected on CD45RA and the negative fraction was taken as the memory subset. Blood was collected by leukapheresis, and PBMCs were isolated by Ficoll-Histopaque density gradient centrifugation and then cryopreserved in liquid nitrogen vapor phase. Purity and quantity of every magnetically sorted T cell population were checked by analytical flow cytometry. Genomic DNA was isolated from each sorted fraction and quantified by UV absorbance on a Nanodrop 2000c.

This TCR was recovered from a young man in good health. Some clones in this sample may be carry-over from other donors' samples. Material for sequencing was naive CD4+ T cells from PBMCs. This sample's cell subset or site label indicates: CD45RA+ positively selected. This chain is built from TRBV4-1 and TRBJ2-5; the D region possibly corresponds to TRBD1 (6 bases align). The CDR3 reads CASTLGGGLEGETQYF. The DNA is TGCGCCAGCACCCTAGGTGGGGGCCTAGAAGGAGAGACCCAGTACTTC.